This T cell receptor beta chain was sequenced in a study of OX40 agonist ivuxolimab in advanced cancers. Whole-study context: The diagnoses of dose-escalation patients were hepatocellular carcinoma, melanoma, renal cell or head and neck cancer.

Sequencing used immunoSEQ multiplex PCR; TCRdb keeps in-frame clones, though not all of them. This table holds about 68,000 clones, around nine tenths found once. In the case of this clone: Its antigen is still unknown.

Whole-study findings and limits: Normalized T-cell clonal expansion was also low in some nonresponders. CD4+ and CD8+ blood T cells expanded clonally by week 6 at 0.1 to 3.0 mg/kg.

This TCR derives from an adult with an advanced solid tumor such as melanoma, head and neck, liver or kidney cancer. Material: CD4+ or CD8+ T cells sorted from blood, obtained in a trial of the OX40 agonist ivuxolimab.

Here the CDR3 DNA reads TGCGCCAGCAGCTTGGTGGGGTACGAGCAGTACTTC. The encoded protein is CASSLVGYEQYF. V and J are TRBV5-1 and TRBJ2-7; D gene uncertain. V dropped 0 bases and J dropped 4 bases, with 5 bases sitting between them. There are 12 residues in the CDR3. The germline V gene has CDR1 SGHRS and CDR2 YFSETQ.